This paragraph covers one TCR beta chain sequence. What antigen it recognizes has not been identified. Base qualities are missing; no much larger clone stands one base away. The data originate from a study of blood T cell repertoires in COVID-19 (TCRdb year 2020). With regard to the full study: Samples from collaborators originated in the United States, Italy and Spain and spanned both the acute and convalescent phases of COVID-19. The sample metadata nearly always contained a de-identified subject ID, COVID-19 status, age in years and sex. The repertoires were made available in a free public database intended to serve as a resource for research on the immune response to SARS-CoV-2. The prospective study material was composed of cDNA or gDNA derived from T cells, B-cell-depleted T cells, or PBMCs. Subjects who had been exposed to COVID-19, were actively infected with it, or had recovered from it provided the deeply sampled blood TCRbeta repertoires that made up the dataset. Where HLA class I and class II types were available, the types were taken from metadata supplied by the sample provider, not from assay-based typing. Samples came from the ongoing ImmuneRACE study (first 160 participants) plus 1,254 subjects from 6 global collaborators.

V and J are trimmed by 4 bases and 3 bases, and the gene matches miss 3 bases of the junction. The CDR3 measures 14 amino acids from cysteine to phenylalanine. The only DNA kept is the CDR3, 42 bases in frame from the first base. Per the germline V gene (reference sequence), LNHDA is the CDR1 and SQIVND is the CDR2. What the authors observed across the whole study: The amount of clinical and demographic metadata varied by source and participant and was provided uncurated.

Samples from volunteer blood donors who had recovered from COVID-19 were contributed by a second Seattle source. Each collaborating institution followed its own protocols to collect whole blood in K2EDTA tubes. Collaborator samples were shipped for TCRbeta analysis as frozen whole blood, isolated PBMCs, or DNA extracted from either sample type. TCRbeta CDR3 regions were amplified from genomic DNA using the immunoSEQ Assay, a bias-controlled multiplex PCR. The original methods were these. The number of nucleated cells in each sample was estimated by amplification of reference gene primers within the assay. Sequence reads were collapsed and filtered to measure the absolute abundance of every unique TCRbeta CDR3 rearrangement. For each sample, productive Simpson clonality was calculated by taking the square root of Simpson's diversity index across productive rearrangements. TCRdb obtained this table from immuneACCESS and retained in-frame rearrangements with V and J assigned. These tables miss some clones; where compared with another copy, unresolved V genes account for less than half of the shortfall, and the remainder is unexplained. V, J and clone size are those of that table, while D and trimming were read from the DNA. The sample records roughly 300,000 clones, 87% of which are singletons. Roughly 8% of the sample comes from the top ten.

Source material: peripheral blood. In this chain, TRBV19 is recombined with TRBJ1-3, and 7 junction bases match TRBD1. The clonotype comes from a woman in her forties or fifties who had recovered from COVID-19. Read as DNA, the sequence is TGTGCCAGTAGTAACAGGGGTCTTGGAAACACCATATATTTT. Its translation reads: CASSNRGLGNTIYF.